The 5 T cell receptor beta chains below come from one sample, sequenced in a study of memory CD4+ T cells and cytomegalovirus serostatus. Sequencing was performed with immunoSEQ multiplex PCR; in TCRdb, only in-frame clones are kept and a portion is missing. Altogether roughly 28,000 clones are present, about 78% being singletons, with the ten largest covering 0.95% to 1.1%. Single viable CD3+CD4+CD8-CD45RO+ cells were sorted as the memory CD4+ T cells. Specimen: memory CD4+ T cells from blood. All receptors derive from an adult in good health and CMV-seronegative.

This clone showed up just a few times. The genes are TRBV19 and TRBJ1-5, with unresolved D. Deletions cut 8 bases from V and 3 bases from J, with 17 bases between. The CDR3 covers 15 residues. The germline gives CDR1 LNHDA, CDR2 SQIVND (reference sequence). This CDR3 is CASRTGKVSNQPQHF. In DNA, the CDR3 is TGTGCCAGTCGTACGGGAAAGGTGTCCAATCAGCCCCAGCATTTT.

The rearrangement joins TRBV5-1 to TRBJ1-3, with D maybe TRBD1 (5 bases). The V gene lost 5 bases and the J gene lost 2 bases, with 8 bases spanning the gap. The CDR3 totals 13 residues. CDR1 and CDR2 (germline): SGHRS, YFSETQ. DNA for the CDR3: TGCGCCAGCAGAGGGACGGCTGGAAACACCATATATTTT. It yields the protein CASRGTAGNTIYF.

The chain combines TRBV14 with TRBJ2-7; D is undetermined. This CDR3 is built from 14 residues. Germline values: CDR1 SGHDN, CDR2 FVKESK. Trimming took off 1 base at V and 3 bases at J, with 10 bases between the two ends. The CDR3 protein is CASSQGSRSYEQYF. The CDR3 bases are TGTGCCAGCAGCCAAGGGTCCCGGAGCTACGAGCAGTACTTC.

The chain combines TRBV11-2 with TRBJ2-7; 8 nucleotides line up with TRBD1. This CDR3 is 14 amino acids long. The J segment lost 3 bases and the V segment lost 7 bases, leaving 8 bases of the junction unmatched. The germline V gene has CDR1 SGHAT and CDR2 FQNNGV. The CDR3, as DNA: TGTGCCAGCAACGGACAGGGTTTGAACTACGAGCAGTACTTC. Translation: CASNGQGLNYEQYF.

This chain links TRBV4-3 with TRBJ1-1, with TRBD1 matching over 8 bases. The germline V gene encodes CDR1 LGHNA and CDR2 YSLEER. Trimming cost V 6 bases and J 3 bases; bases outside gene matches: 3. The CDR3 sequence is 13 residues long. For the CDR3, the DNA is TGCGCCAGCAGAGGACAGGGCGACACTGAAGCTTTCTTT. Amino acid sequence: CASRGQGDTEAFF.